This TCR beta chain came from a study of cytomegalovirus exposure and HLA in healthy donors. The sample holds a few counts of this clone. The PCR was carried out with 60 Vbeta primers and 13 Jbeta primers. TCRdb's copy holds only in-frame clones and misses some; the assay was immunoSEQ multiplex PCR. The repertoire holds some 140,000 clones, with less than 85% as singletons. The clonotype originates from a woman aged 45-65 years in good health and CMV-seropositive. Sequenced material: PBMCs.

CDR3 nucleotides: TGTGCCAGCAGCGCCTATGGGACAAGGAACACTGAAGCTTTCTTT. It codes for CASSAYGTRNTEAFF. The J gene is TRBJ1-1, the V gene TRBV5-5; weak D call: TRBD1 (6 bases). The germline V and J ends were trimmed by 4 bases and 1 base, with 14 bases remaining between them. This CDR3 spans 15 amino acids. Per germline, CDR1 SGHKS and CDR2 YYEKEE (reference sequence).